This T cell receptor (beta chain) was profiled in a study of PD-1 blockade in classical Hodgkin lymphoma (dated by TCRdb to the early 2020s). Background on the whole study: Nivolumab dosing was 3 mg/kg intravenously every 2 weeks, continuing until either disease progression or unacceptable toxicity. The study used CyTOF and TCR beta sequencing to define a peripheral blood immune signature of response to PD-1 blockade in classical Hodgkin lymphoma. General conclusions and limits of the study: Only a single clinical trial cohort was studied, and what caused the repertoire differences, possibly disease activity or prior therapy, remained undefined. Lower diversity was seen in patients whose nivolumab began less than 1 year after ASCT, and these patients were left out of later analyses so that immune reconstitution would not confound the results. Baseline diversity similar to that of newly diagnosed patients was observed in trial patients achieving complete response, whereas significantly lower diversity was observed in partial responders and progressors. Newly diagnosed patients were reported to have lower baseline TCR diversity than healthy donors, and relapsed/refractory patients were reported to have lower baseline TCR diversity still. CD4+ but not CD8+ TCR diversity rose significantly by C4D1 (p=0.0027 vs p=0.16), most apparent in complete responders (p=0.02).

To note about this clone: The clone's antigen remains unknown. No much larger clonotype is one base removed from it; base qualities were not supplied.

Genomic DNA was extracted with the Qiagen DNeasy kit from unsorted PBMCs and from negatively selected CD4+ and CD8+ fractions. Using primers that anneal to V and J segments, immunoSEQ multiplex PCR amplified the TCR beta CDR3 regions. Amplification bias was minimized using a synthetic immune receptor repertoire, and residual bias was removed computationally after sequencing. In the source study's methods: Custom Python scripts were used to quantify repertoire diversity as the Shannon entropy index. Unsorted, CD4+ and CD8+ repertoires were examined separately, except in combined analyses, for which CD4+ and CD8+ sequences were merged in silico. Clonal expansion was defined as a frequency increase of at least 2-fold after treatment compared with C1D1, and clones undetected at baseline were assigned a pseudocount of 0.5. Singleton clones were defined as clones with 0 or 1 copy at C1D1, and non-singleton clones were defined as clones with 2 or more copies. Clones expanded in unsorted samples were assigned a CD4+, CD8+ or unknown annotation through matching of protein sequences in sorted samples from the same patient. Diversity changes from C1D1 to C4D1 were tested in paired samples using Wilcoxon tests. Held by TCRdb, this immuneACCESS table contains in-frame sequences only and omits some clones. Under half of the omission traces to an unresolved V gene where checked; the cause of the rest is unknown. V and J calls plus clone size are reproduced from that table; the DNA served to infer D and trimming. This sample lists fewer than 65,000 clones; around 91% were detected once. Roughly 15% of the sample belongs to the ten largest clones.

The sample's time point label, decoded: cycle 1 day 1 (C1D1), immediately before nivolumab initiation. Every trial patient had relapsed following autologous stem cell transplantation, and prior brentuximab vedotin exposure was what differed among cohorts A, B and C. The trial cohort comprised approximately 55 patients with relapsed/refractory classical Hodgkin lymphoma whose best overall responses were complete response, partial response or progressive disease. In the multi-cohort phase II CheckMate 205 trial, trial patients received single-agent nivolumab. An independent review committee assessed best overall response using the 2007 International Working Group response criteria. PBMCs from the trial were collected at three points: immediately before nivolumab initiation (C1D1), and during therapy at cycle 2 day 1 and cycle 4 day 1. Peripheral blood was collected in 8 mL Vacutainer Cell Preparation Tubes, from which PBMCs were isolated by centrifugation and then cryopreserved.

CDR1 and CDR2 were assigned from the germline V gene as KGHSH and LQKENI. The CDR3, from cysteine to phenylalanine, totals 13 residues. CDR3 DNA is the only sequence kept; it has 39 bases, read in frame from the first base. Trimming takes 2 bases from V and 13 bases from J, and the germline ends sit 17 bases apart. The chain uses TRBV18 and TRBJ1-2; possibly the D gene is TRBD1, per 5 matching bases. The source is a human donor with classical Hodgkin lymphoma. The sequencing used peripheral blood mononuclear cells (PBMCs), collected at baseline. The DNA sequence is as follows: TGTGCCAGCTCACCAGGCCAGGGCATCCTTTCCACCTTC. Its protein reads: CASSPGQGILSTF. This CDR3, with the reference TRBV18 and TRBJ1-2 proteins standing in past its ends, gives the full variable domain NAGVMQNPRHLVRRRGQEARLRCSPMKGHSHVYWYRQLPEEGLKFMVYLQKENIIDESGMPKERFSAEFPKEGPSILRIQQVVRGDSAAYFCASSPGQGILSTFGSGTRLTVV.